A selection of T cell receptor beta chains follows, all from one sample in a study of blood T cell repertoires in COVID-19. Assay: immunoSEQ multiplex PCR; the TCRdb copy retains only in-frame clones and omits some. The table has under 300,000 clones, 88% seen once. Input material: peripheral blood. Receptors were obtained from a woman aged 25 to 45 with acute or convalescent COVID-19. Both conserved end residues are part of each CDR3. D genes are given only for firm matches. Clone size is shown for a subset of rows, as once, few, many or a class of expanded clone.

v_gene: TRBV30; d_gene: TRBD2; abundance: NA; j_gene: TRBJ2-2; CDR3aa: CAWRGLAGMNTGELFF; CDR3nt: TGTGCCTGGAGGGGACTAGCGGGGATGAACACCGGGGAGCTGTTTTTT
v_gene: TRBV5-4; d_gene: TRBD2; abundance: NA; j_gene: TRBJ2-2; CDR3aa: CASSLDRLAVLPGELFF; CDR3nt: TGTGCCAGCAGCTTGGATCGGCTAGCGGTTCTCCCCGGGGAGCTGTTTTTT
v_gene: TRBV6-6; d_gene: TRBD2; abundance: NA; j_gene: TRBJ2-7; CDR3aa: CASSRPGLASSYEQYF; CDR3nt: TGTGCCAGCAGTCGACCGGGACTAGCAAGCTCCTACGAGCAGTACTTC
v_gene: TRBV7-2; d_gene: TRBD2; abundance: NA; j_gene: TRBJ2-3; CDR3aa: CASSAGTSGRSTDTQYF; CDR3nt: TGTGCCAGCAGCGCCGGGACTAGCGGGAGGAGCACAGATACGCAGTATTTT
v_gene: TRBV27; d_gene: NA; abundance: NA; j_gene: TRBJ1-4; CDR3aa: CASSFQGLEKLFF; CDR3nt: TGTGCCAGCAGTTTTCAGGGACTTGAAAAACTGTTTTTT
v_gene: TRBV25-1; d_gene: NA; abundance: NA; j_gene: TRBJ1-1; CDR3aa: CASSALQGLNTEAFF; CDR3nt: TGTGCCAGCAGTGCCCTACAGGGATTAAACACTGAAGCTTTCTTT
v_gene: TRBV4-3; d_gene: TRBD2; abundance: NA; j_gene: TRBJ2-1; CDR3aa: CASSQDGTNVNEQFF; CDR3nt: TGCGCCAGCAGCCAAGATGGGACTAACGTAAATGAGCAGTTCTTC
v_gene: TRBV2; d_gene: TRBD2; abundance: NA; j_gene: TRBJ2-2; CDR3aa: CASRGLGGGPSTGELFF; CDR3nt: TGTGCCAGCAGGGGACTAGGGGGAGGGCCTAGCACCGGGGAGCTGTTTTTT
v_gene: TRBV6-5; d_gene: TRBD2; abundance: NA; j_gene: TRBJ2-1; CDR3aa: CASSSGTRPANEQFF; CDR3nt: TGTGCCAGCAGTTCCGGGACTAGACCCGCCAATGAGCAGTTCTTC
v_gene: TRBV19; d_gene: NA; abundance: few; j_gene: TRBJ1-1; CDR3aa: CASSIAGFGTEAFF; CDR3nt: TGTGCCAGTAGTATAGCAGGGTTTGGGACTGAAGCTTTCTTT
v_gene: TRBV5-1; d_gene: TRBD1; abundance: NA; j_gene: TRBJ2-7; CDR3aa: CASSLTPPWGEGAHGEQYF; CDR3nt: TGCGCCAGCAGCCTAACCCCCCCCTGGGGCGAGGGGGCGCATGGCGAGCAGTACTTC
v_gene: TRBV11-2; d_gene: NA; abundance: NA; j_gene: TRBJ2-1; CDR3aa: CASSLRALNEQFF; CDR3nt: TGTGCCAGCAGCTTACGAGCCCTCAATGAGCAGTTCTTC
v_gene: TRBV7-9; d_gene: NA; abundance: NA; j_gene: TRBJ1-1; CDR3aa: CASSLWAGENTEAFF; CDR3nt: TGTGCCAGCAGCTTATGGGCAGGGGAGAACACTGAAGCTTTCTTT
v_gene: TRBV5-1; d_gene: TRBD1; abundance: NA; j_gene: TRBJ1-3; CDR3aa: CASRIGTASGNTIYF; CDR3nt: TGCGCCAGCCGTATCGGGACAGCCTCTGGAAACACCATATATTTT
v_gene: TRBV30; d_gene: NA; abundance: NA; j_gene: TRBJ1-5; CDR3aa: CAWSGSSNQPQHF; CDR3nt: TGTGCCTGGAGTGGCAGTAGCAATCAGCCCCAGCATTTT
v_gene: TRBV6-5; d_gene: TRBD1; abundance: NA; j_gene: TRBJ1-2; CDR3aa: CASSYSPTGSYGYTF; CDR3nt: TGTGCCAGCAGTTACTCCCCGACAGGGTCCTATGGCTACACCTTC
v_gene: TRBV30; d_gene: NA; abundance: NA; j_gene: TRBJ2-1; CDR3aa: CAWSRRAYNEQFF; CDR3nt: TGTGCCTGGAGTAGGAGGGCCTACAATGAGCAGTTCTTC
v_gene: TRBV19; d_gene: TRBD1; abundance: once; j_gene: TRBJ1-2; CDR3aa: CAAEGTGARVGYTF; CDR3nt: TGTGCCGCCGAAGGGACAGGGGCAAGGGTTGGCTACACCTTC
v_gene: TRBV6-5; d_gene: NA; abundance: NA; j_gene: TRBJ2-7; CDR3aa: CASSYSTGEQYF; CDR3nt: TGTGCCAGCAGCTACTCGACTGGCGAGCAGTACTTC
v_gene: TRBV30; d_gene: TRBD2; abundance: NA; j_gene: TRBJ2-7; CDR3aa: CAWSVSAGGFHEQYF; CDR3nt: TGTGCCTGGAGTGTATCAGCGGGAGGTTTCCACGAGCAGTACTTC
v_gene: TRBV19; d_gene: NA; abundance: NA; j_gene: TRBJ2-1; CDR3aa: CASTRDRTYNNEQFF; CDR3nt: TGTGCCAGTACTCGAGACCGGACATACAACAATGAGCAGTTCTTC
v_gene: TRBV27; d_gene: TRBD1; abundance: NA; j_gene: TRBJ1-1; CDR3aa: CASRRDRGLTEAFF; CDR3nt: TGTGCCAGCAGGAGGGACAGGGGGCTCACTGAAGCTTTCTTT
v_gene: TRBV19; d_gene: NA; abundance: NA; j_gene: TRBJ1-2; CDR3aa: CASRGRAYGYTF; CDR3nt: TGTGCCAGTAGAGGCAGGGCCTATGGCTACACCTTC
v_gene: TRBV7-2; d_gene: TRBD2; abundance: NA; j_gene: TRBJ2-7; CDR3aa: CASSLEYGRRSYEQYF; CDR3nt: TGTGCCAGCAGCTTAGAATACGGGAGGAGGTCCTACGAGCAGTACTTC
v_gene: TRBV5-4; d_gene: TRBD1; abundance: NA; j_gene: TRBJ2-7; CDR3aa: CASSPDRAALYEQYF; CDR3nt: TGTGCCAGCAGCCCCGACAGGGCGGCTCTGTACGAGCAGTACTTC
v_gene: TRBV6-4; d_gene: NA; abundance: NA; j_gene: TRBJ2-3; CDR3aa: CASSDAGGTDTQYF; CDR3nt: TGTGCCAGCAGTGACGCAGGGGGCACAGATACGCAGTATTTT
v_gene: TRBV16; d_gene: NA; abundance: NA; j_gene: TRBJ2-7; CDR3aa: CASSQYQASSYEQYF; CDR3nt: TGTGCCAGCAGCCAATACCAGGCGAGCTCCTACGAGCAGTACTTC
v_gene: TRBV5-1; d_gene: NA; abundance: NA; j_gene: TRBJ1-2; CDR3aa: CASSLAGRLYGYTF; CDR3nt: TGCGCCAGCAGCTTGGCTGGCAGACTCTATGGCTACACCTTC
v_gene: TRBV7-9; d_gene: TRBD2; abundance: NA; j_gene: TRBJ2-1; CDR3aa: CASTGTSGDSYNEQFF; CDR3nt: TGTGCCAGCACCGGAACTAGCGGCGATTCCTACAATGAGCAGTTCTTC